This T cell receptor (beta chain) was recorded in a study of cytotoxic CD8 clonotypes in ibrutinib-treated CLL. Study-level background: Partial response occurred in approximately 24 patients and complete response in 2; at median about 6 years, around 15 remained remitted and approximately twelve progressed. Response sampling occurred after a median 12 months of treatment (range 6 to 36).

As for this clone: The antigen remains undetermined.

Germline assignment: CDR1 SQVTM and CDR2 ANQGSEA. The V and J ends lost 3 bases and 0 bases respectively, with 9 bases between them. The CDR3 extends over 14 amino acids. Findings and caveats of the study: Public clonotypes, an uncommon group, contracted or remained stable on treatment. A rise in clonality was seen at ibrutinib response, and a fall back toward baseline was seen at progression.

Sequencing used immunoSEQ multiplex PCR; TCRdb keeps in-frame clones, though not all of them. In the table there are approximately 150,000 clones, roughly 88% of which are singletons. The input for sequencing was PBMCs, taken at disease progression, from a patient treated with ibrutinib. The rearrangement uses TRBV29-1 and TRBJ1-3; D not certain. This clonotype originated in a human donor with chronic lymphocytic leukemia. This CDR3 is CSVDGPTSGNTIYF. CDR3 coding DNA: TGCAGCGTTGATGGGCCAACCTCTGGAAACACCATATATTTT.